The 17 T cell receptor beta chains listed next were all sequenced from one sample in a study of glioma-infiltrating T cells after dendritic cell vaccination. Here immunoSEQ multiplex PCR was the method, and the copy in TCRdb shows in-frame clones only, minus some. The table has roughly 52,000 clones, 85% seen once. Sequenced here: blood, sampled before dendritic cell vaccination. The receptors shown here come from a human donor with glioblastoma.

This rearrangement joins TRBV11-3 to TRBJ2-3; TRBD2 agrees at 15 bases. This CDR3 region has 18 residues. V shed 4 bases, J shed 0 bases, and the junction held 5 bases outside the gene matches. Germline V gives CDR1 SGHNT, CDR2 YENEEA. This CDR3 reads CASSSGTSGRFSTDTQYF. Written as DNA, the CDR3 is TGTGCCAGCAGCTCCGGGACTAGCGGGAGGTTTAGCACAGATACGCAGTATTTT. The full variable domain, its missing parts supplied by reference TRBV11-3 and TRBJ2-3, is EAGVVQSPRYKIIEKKQPVAFWCNPISGHNTLYWYLQNLGQGPELLIRYENEEAVDDSQLPKDRFSAERLKGVDSTLKIQPAELGDSAVYLCASSSGTSGRFSTDTQYFGPGTRLTVL.

In its sample, this clone was seen a few times. The V and J genes are TRBV6-5 and TRBJ1-2; 7 bases map to TRBD1. CDR1 is MNHEY and CDR2 is SVGAGI in the germline V gene. This CDR3 has 13 amino acids. With 0 bases clipped from V and 8 bases from J, the junction kept 3 bases outside the gene matches. The CDR3, as DNA: TGTGCCAGCAGTTACTCGACAGGGTCCGGCTACACCTTC. Translating it yields CASSYSTGSGYTF.

In its sample, this clone was seen once. The genes are TRBV29-1 and TRBJ2-2, with 8 bases that match TRBD1. The V gene's germline CDR1 is SQVTM and CDR2 ANQGSEA. J lost 5 bases, V lost 7 bases, and 9 bases had no gene match. This CDR3 region has 14 residues. CDR3 protein: CSGGGTGGTGELFF. CDR3 nucleotides: TGCAGCGGTGGGGGGACAGGAGGGACCGGGGAGCTGTTTTTT.

The V call is TRBV30, the J call TRBJ2-2, with D perhaps TRBD2 (5 bases). Trimming removed 1 base from V and 4 bases from J, with 16 bases in between. The CDR3 totals 16 residues. The germline gives CDR1 GTSNPN, CDR2 SVGIG (reference sequence). The DNA of the CDR3 is TGTGCCTGGAGTGGAGGGCGGAATAAGGGCACCGGGGAGCTGTTTTTT. Translated, it gives CAWSGGRNKGTGELFF. The entire variable domain, with the rest obtained from reference TRBV30 and TRBJ2-2, is as follows: SQTIHQWPATLVQPVGSPLSLECTVEGTSNPNLYWYRQAAGRGLQLLFYSVGIGQISSEVPQNLSASRPQDRQFILSSKKLLLSDSGFYLCAWSGGRNKGTGELFFGEGSRLTVL.

The chain couples TRBV14 to TRBJ1-1; D remains unclear. In germline, CDR1 is SGHDN, CDR2 FVKESK. The CDR3 is 15 residues long. The ends were cut back, 5 bases at V and 3 bases at J, with 16 bases in the middle. The CDR3 here is CASSVGRNRYTEAFF. The DNA of the CDR3 is TGTGCCAGCAGCGTCGGCAGGAACCGTTACACTGAAGCTTTCTTT.

The rearrangement links TRBV10-3 to TRBJ2-2; TRBD2 agrees at 8 bases. Germline CDR1 ENHRY, CDR2 SYGVKD. Unmatched junction bases numbered 4, after V lost 2 bases and J lost 5 bases. The CDR3 spans 15 residues. CDR3 loop: CAISEAGGNTGELFF. The DNA for the CDR3 is TGTGCCATCAGTGAGGCGGGGGGAAATACCGGGGAGCTGTTTTTT.

The gene calls are TRBV5-8 and TRBJ2-7; 7 positions match TRBD1. CDR1 is SGHTS, CDR2 YDEGEE, per germline. V lost 4 bases to trimming and J lost 1 base; unmatched junction nucleotides: 11. The CDR3 covers 16 residues. CDR3 sequence reads: CASSPGQATVSYEQYF. CDR3 nucleotide sequence: TGTGCCAGCAGCCCAGGACAGGCGACTGTATCCTACGAGCAGTACTTC. Full variable domain (rest looked up from reference TRBV5-8 and TRBJ2-7): EAGVTQSPTHLIKTRGQQATLRCSPISGHTSVYWYQQALGLGLQFLLWYDEGEERNRGNFPPRFSGRQFPNYSSELNVNALELEDSALYLCASSPGQATVSYEQYFGPGTRLTVT.

The CDR3 nucleotides read TGTGCTAGTGCCCAGACAGGGACTGGAAACACCATATATTTT. It encodes CASAQTGTGNTIYF. V is TRBV12-5 and J is TRBJ1-3, with 7 positions matching TRBD1. Germline-derived CDR1 and CDR2 are LGHNT and FRNRAP. J gave up 2 bases and V 7 bases, and 5 bases lay outside the gene matches. The CDR3 covers 14 residues.

This chain links TRBV5-6 with TRBJ2-5, with 13 positions matching TRBD2. The CDR3 is made up of 16 amino acids. V lost 1 base, J lost 5 bases, and 5 bases stayed unmatched. Germline CDR1 reads SGHDT; CDR2 reads YYEEEE. CDR3 amino acids: CASSLTSGGAYETQYF. In DNA form, the CDR3 reads TGTGCCAGCAGCTTGACTAGCGGGGGGGCCTATGAGACCCAGTACTTC.

The chain uses TRBV27 and TRBJ2-7; TRBD1 agrees at 7 bases. Germline values: CDR1 MNHEY, CDR2 SMNVEV (reference sequence). V lost 8 bases, J lost 3 bases, and 10 bases stayed unmatched. The CDR3 consists of 14 residues. The CDR3 coding sequence is TGTGCCAGCTCCTCCAGGGGGTCCGTCTACGAGCAGTACTTC. This sequence encodes CASSSRGSVYEQYF.

For the CDR3, the DNA is TGTGCCTGCGCCGGGACTAGCGGATACAATGAGCAGTTCTTC. This translates into CACAGTSGYNEQFF. The chain is built from TRBV30 and TRBJ2-1, with 11 bases lining up with TRBD2. This CDR3 is 14 amino acids long. With 6 bases clipped from V and 4 bases from J, the junction kept 5 bases outside the gene matches. Per the germline V gene, CDR1 is GTSNPN and CDR2 is SVGIG (reference sequence).

This sequence joins TRBV5-1 and TRBJ2-3; D possibly corresponds to TRBD1 (5 bases). V was trimmed by 0 bases and J by 0 bases, leaving 8 bases between them. CDR3 length equals 15 residues. Germline V gene data show CDR1 as SGHRS and CDR2 as YFSETQ. The CDR3 nucleotides are TGCGCCAGCAGCTTGGGACAGACAAGCACAGATACGCAGTATTTT. Its protein is CASSLGQTSTDTQYF. Drawing the rest from reference TRBV5-1 and TRBJ2-3, the complete variable domain is KAGVTQTPRYLIKTRGQQVTLSCSPISGHRSVSWYQQTPGQGLQFLFEYFSETQRNKGNFPGRFSGRQFSNSRSEMNVSTLELGDSALYLCASSLGQTSTDTQYFGPGTRLTVL.

V usage is TRBV4-3 and J usage is TRBJ1-3; D gene uncertain. Germline V lookup: CDR1 LGHNA, CDR2 YSLEER. CDR3 length equals 16 residues. V lost 1 base to trimming and J lost 0 bases, with 10 bases between them. The CDR3 DNA is TGCGCCAGCAGCCAAGGGGCCGCTCACTCTGGAAACACCATATATTTT. Amino acids: CASSQGAAHSGNTIYF.

The V gene is TRBV6-5, the J gene TRBJ2-2; 8 bases are a match to TRBD1. This CDR3 spans 15 amino acids. CDR1 and CDR2 (germline): MNHEY, SVGAGI. J gave up 3 bases and V 5 bases, and 5 bases lay outside the gene matches. In DNA, the CDR3 is TGTGCCAGCAGTCTATGGACAGGGCACACCGGGGAGCTGTTTTTT. Amino acids: CASSLWTGHTGELFF.

V and J are TRBV5-1 and TRBJ2-3; 11 nucleotides agree with TRBD2. Germline V gene sequence: CDR1 SGHRS, CDR2 YFSETQ. The CDR3 has 15 residues. The trim removed 3 bases at V and 9 bases at J, leaving 9 bases unmatched. In DNA form, the CDR3 reads TGCGCCAGCAGCTCGGTTAGCGGGGGGGCCCCCACGCAGTATTTT. This encodes CASSSVSGGAPTQYF.

This chain uses TRBV30 with TRBJ1-4, with no clear D. CDR1 GTSNPN and CDR2 SVGIG come from the germline V gene (reference sequence). This CDR3 comprises 16 residues. Trimming removed 1 base at V and 3 bases at J, with 15 bases between. The CDR3 coding sequence is TGTGCCTGGAGTGCCTGGAGTGGTGCAGCTAATGAAAAACTGTTTTTT. Amino acid sequence: CAWSAWSGAANEKLFF.

The CDR3 coding sequence is TGTGCCAGCAGTTCGATTGGGACAGGGGGATACTATGGCTACACCTTC. It translates to CASSSIGTGGYYGYTF. This sequence joins TRBV27 and TRBJ1-2; 11 bases line up with TRBD1. V trimming: 4 bases; J trimming: 3 bases; junction bases outside the gene matches: 7. CDR3 length: 16 residues. Germline assignment: CDR1 MNHEY and CDR2 SMNVEV (reference sequence).